This note documents a single T cell receptor (beta chain) sequence. Its antigen is as yet unknown. Unfractionated whole blood yielded total RNA, and T cells were not sorted. This entry is derived from a study of monozygotic twins with inflammatory bowel disease. The CDR3 is 16 residues long. Germline V gene lookup returns CDR1 MNHNS and CDR2 SASEGT. The study's findings and limits: No difference in repertoire similarity was seen between concordant and discordant twins, possibly because power was limited. Evidence did not back any single strong signal or clonotype linked to IBD.

For every TCR library, around 3,700 ng of total RNA was used. TCRdb reprocessed the 5' RACE reads, with one entry per CDR3 protein and no DNA. Its table records 140,000 to 150,000 distinct CDR3 sequences. This chain links TRBV6-1 with TRBJ2-1; the TCRdb D gene call, TRBD2, has no DNA to confirm it. The sequencing input was blood. The sequence derives from a human donor with ulcerative colitis or Crohn's disease, or a healthy co-twin of an affected twin (not recorded which). This CDR3 reads CASTPARRGGYNEQFF.